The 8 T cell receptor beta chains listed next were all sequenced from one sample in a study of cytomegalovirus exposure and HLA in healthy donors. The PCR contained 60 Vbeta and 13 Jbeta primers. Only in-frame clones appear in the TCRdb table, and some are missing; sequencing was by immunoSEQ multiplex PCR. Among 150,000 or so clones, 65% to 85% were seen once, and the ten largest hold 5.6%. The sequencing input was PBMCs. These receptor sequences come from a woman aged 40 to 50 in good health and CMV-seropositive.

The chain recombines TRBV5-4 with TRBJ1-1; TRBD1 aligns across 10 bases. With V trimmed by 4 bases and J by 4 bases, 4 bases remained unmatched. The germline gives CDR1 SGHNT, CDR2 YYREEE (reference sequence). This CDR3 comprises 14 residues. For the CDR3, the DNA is TGTGCCAGCAGCCTCCGGGACAGGGGCACTGAAGCTTTCTTT. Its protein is CASSLRDRGTEAFF. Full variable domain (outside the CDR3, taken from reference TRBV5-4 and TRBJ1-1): ETGVTQSPTHLIKTRGQQVTLRCSSQSGHNTVSWYQQALGQGPQFIFQYYREEENGRGNFPPRFSGLQFPNYSSELNVNALELDDSALYLCASSLRDRGTEAFFGQGTRLTVV.

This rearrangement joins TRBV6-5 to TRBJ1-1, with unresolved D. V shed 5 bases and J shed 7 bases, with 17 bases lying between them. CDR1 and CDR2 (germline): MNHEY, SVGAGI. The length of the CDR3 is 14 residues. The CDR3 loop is CASSSTASENEAFF. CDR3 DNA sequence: TGTGCCAGCAGTAGCACAGCCTCCGAGAATGAAGCTTTCTTT.

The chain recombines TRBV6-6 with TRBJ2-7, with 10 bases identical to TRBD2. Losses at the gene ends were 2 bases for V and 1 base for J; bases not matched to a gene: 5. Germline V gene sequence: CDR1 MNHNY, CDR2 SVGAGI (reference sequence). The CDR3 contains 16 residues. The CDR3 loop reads CASSYVRTSGSYEQYF. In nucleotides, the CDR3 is TGTGCCAGCAGTTACGTGCGGACTAGCGGTTCCTACGAGCAGTACTTC.

DNA of the CDR3: TGTGCCAGCAGCCGGGACAGGAACACCGGGGAGCTGTTTTTT. The encoded protein is CASSRDRNTGELFF. The chain combines TRBV5-6 with TRBJ2-2; 7 positions match TRBD1. Germline assignment: CDR1 SGHDT and CDR2 YYEEEE. Unmatched junction bases numbered 1, after V lost 4 bases and J lost 1 base. The CDR3 is 14 residues long. Full variable domain (remainder filled in from reference TRBV5-6 and TRBJ2-2): DAGVTQSPTHLIKTRGQQVTLRCSPKSGHDTVSWYQQALGQGPQFIFQYYEEEERQRGNFPDRFSGHQFPNYSSELNVNALLLGDSALYLCASSRDRNTGELFFGEGSRLTVL.

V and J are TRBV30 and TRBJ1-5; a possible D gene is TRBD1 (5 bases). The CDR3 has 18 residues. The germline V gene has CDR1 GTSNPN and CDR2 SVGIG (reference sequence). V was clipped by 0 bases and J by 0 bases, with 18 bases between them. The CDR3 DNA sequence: TGTGCCTGGAGTGTACGGGGGTATGGAGACTATAGCAATCAGCCCCAGCATTTT. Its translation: CAWSVRGYGDYSNQPQHF.

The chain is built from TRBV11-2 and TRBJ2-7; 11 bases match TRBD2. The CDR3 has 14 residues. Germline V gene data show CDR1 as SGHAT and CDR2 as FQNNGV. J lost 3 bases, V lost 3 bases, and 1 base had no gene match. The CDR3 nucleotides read TGTGCCAGCAGCTTCACTAGCGGGAGCTACGAGCAGTACTTC. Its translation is CASSFTSGSYEQYF. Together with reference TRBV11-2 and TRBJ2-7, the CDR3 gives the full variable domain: EAGVAQSPRYKIIEKRQSVAFWCNPISGHATLYWYQQILGQGPKLLIQFQNNGVVDDSQLPKDRFSAERLKGVDSTLKIQPAKLEDSAVYLCASSFTSGSYEQYFGPGTRLTVT.

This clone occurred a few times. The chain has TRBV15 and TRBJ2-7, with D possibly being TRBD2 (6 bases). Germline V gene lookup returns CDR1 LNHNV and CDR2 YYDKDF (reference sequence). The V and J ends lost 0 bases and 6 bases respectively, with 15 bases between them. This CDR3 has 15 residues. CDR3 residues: CATSRELASLSEQYF. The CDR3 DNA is TGTGCCACCAGCAGAGAACTAGCTTCCCTCTCCGAGCAGTACTTC.

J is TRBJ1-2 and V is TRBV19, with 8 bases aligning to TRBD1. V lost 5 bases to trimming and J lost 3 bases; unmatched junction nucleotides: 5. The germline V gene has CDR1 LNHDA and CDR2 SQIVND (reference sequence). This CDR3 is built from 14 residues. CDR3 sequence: CASSRAGGDYGYTF. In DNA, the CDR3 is TGTGCCAGTAGTCGGGCAGGGGGCGACTATGGCTACACCTTC.